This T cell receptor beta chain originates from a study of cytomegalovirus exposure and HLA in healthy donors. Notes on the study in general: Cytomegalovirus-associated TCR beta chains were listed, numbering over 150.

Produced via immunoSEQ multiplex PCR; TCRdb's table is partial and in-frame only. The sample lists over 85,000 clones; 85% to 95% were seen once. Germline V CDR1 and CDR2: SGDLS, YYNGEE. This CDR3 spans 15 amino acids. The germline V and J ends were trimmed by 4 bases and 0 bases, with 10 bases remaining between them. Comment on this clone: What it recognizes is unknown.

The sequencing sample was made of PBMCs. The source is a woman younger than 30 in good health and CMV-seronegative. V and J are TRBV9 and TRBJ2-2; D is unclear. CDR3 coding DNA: TGTGCCAGCAGCTCGACATCTACGAACACCGGGGAGCTGTTTTTT. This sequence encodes CASSSTSTNTGELFF.